Listed below are T cell receptor beta chains from one sample, sequenced in a study of cytomegalovirus exposure and HLA in healthy donors. Some clones are missing from TCRdb's copy, which holds only in-frame ones; the method was immunoSEQ multiplex PCR. Counted here are 150,000 to 200,000 clones, 81% occurring once; the ten biggest clones make up roughly 4.9%. Sequencing used PBMCs. All receptors come from a woman younger than 35 in good health and CMV-seropositive. Each CDR3 is given with its conserved first and last residue. D genes are given only for firm matches. Clone size is stated in some rows and not others, as once, few, many or a class when expanded.

d_gene	abundance	v_gene	j_gene	CDR3aa	CDR3nt
.	few	TRBV5-4	TRBJ1-2	CASSLDRAGGYTF	TGTGCCAGCAGCTTGGACAGGGCAGGTGGCTACACCTTC
.	.	TRBV4-3	TRBJ1-2	CASSPGWGGGYGYTF	TGCGCCAGCAGCCCGGGGTGGGGCGGGGGCTATGGCTACACCTTC
.	.	TRBV18	TRBJ1-2	CASSPQTERGYGYTF	TGTGCCAGCTCACCACAAACCGAAAGGGGCTATGGCTACACCTTC
.	once	TRBV11-3	TRBJ1-1	CASSLGGQTNTEAFF	TGTGCCAGCAGCTTAGGAGGACAAACGAACACTGAAGCTTTCTTT
.	once	TRBV19	TRBJ1-4	CASSHTSTNEKLFF	TGTGCCAGTAGTCACACCTCAACTAATGAAAAACTGTTTTTT
TRBD1	.	TRBV10-2	TRBJ2-1	CASRGIPRTGPSNEQFF	TGCGCCAGCAGGGGGATACCCCGGACAGGTCCATCCAATGAGCAGTTCTTC
TRBD2	.	TRBV7-3	TRBJ2-1	CASSLGGLAVYNEQFF	TGTGCCAGCAGCCTGGGGGGACTAGCGGTCTACAATGAGCAGTTCTTC
.	.	TRBV18	TRBJ2-2	CASSPRQVNTGELFF	TGTGCCAGCTCACCCCGACAGGTGAACACCGGGGAGCTGTTTTTT
.	few	TRBV4-3	TRBJ1-1	CASSQDGQGITEAFF	TGCGCCAGCAGCCAAGATGGGCAGGGGATCACTGAAGCTTTCTTT
.	.	TRBV7-9	TRBJ1-2	CASSLVGHDANYGYTF	TGTGCCAGCAGCTTAGTGGGGCACGATGCTAACTATGGCTACACCTTC
.	.	TRBV10-3	TRBJ1-1	CAIGQTEAFF	TGTGCCATCGGACAGACTGAAGCTTTCTTT
TRBD1	.	TRBV2	TRBJ1-6	CASRVGTGGFSPLHF	TGTGCCAGCAGAGTCGGGACAGGGGGCTTCTCACCCCTCCACTTT
.	.	TRBV7-8	TRBJ1-1	CASSLGVARGMNTEAFF	TGTGCCAGCAGCTTAGGGGTTGCCCGGGGGATGAACACTGAAGCTTTCTTT
TRBD2	once	TRBV4-2	TRBJ2-5	CASSQDSGATSGRPRETQYF	TGTGCCAGCAGCCAAGATTCGGGGGCGACTAGCGGGAGACCCAGAGAGACCCAGTACTTC
.	few	TRBV9	TRBJ1-5	CASSETDSNQPQHF	TGTGCCAGCAGCGAGACAGATAGCAATCAGCCCCAGCATTTT
.	.	TRBV7-2	TRBJ1-6	CASSLEQSSYNSPLHF	TGTGCCAGCAGCTTAGAACAGAGCTCCTATAATTCACCCCTCCACTTT
TRBD2	.	TRBV7-2	TRBJ2-3	CASRKGDYTYYTDTQYF	TGTGCCAGCAGGAAAGGGGACTACACTTACTACACAGATACGCAGTATTTT
TRBD1	.	TRBV5-1	TRBJ1-1	CASSLGWGTGPTEAFF	TGCGCCAGCAGCTTGGGATGGGGGACAGGACCAACTGAAGCTTTCTTT
.	.	TRBV29-1	TRBJ1-4	CSVENGVGGAGAATNEKLFF	TGCAGCGTTGAAAATGGGGTGGGGGGAGCTGGGGCAGCAACTAATGAAAAACTGTTTTTT
TRBD1	.	TRBV19	TRBJ1-3	CASSRTGTGNTIYF	TGTGCCAGTAGTCGGACAGGAACTGGAAACACCATATATTTT
TRBD1	.	TRBV5-6	TRBJ2-1	CASSVPQGGYNEQFF	TGTGCCAGCAGCGTGCCACAGGGGGGATACAATGAGCAGTTCTTC
.	.	TRBV5-1	TRBJ2-2	CASSLGGQRLVSAGELFF	TGCGCCAGCAGCTTGGGCGGACAGAGGCTGGTGTCCGCCGGGGAGCTGTTTTTT